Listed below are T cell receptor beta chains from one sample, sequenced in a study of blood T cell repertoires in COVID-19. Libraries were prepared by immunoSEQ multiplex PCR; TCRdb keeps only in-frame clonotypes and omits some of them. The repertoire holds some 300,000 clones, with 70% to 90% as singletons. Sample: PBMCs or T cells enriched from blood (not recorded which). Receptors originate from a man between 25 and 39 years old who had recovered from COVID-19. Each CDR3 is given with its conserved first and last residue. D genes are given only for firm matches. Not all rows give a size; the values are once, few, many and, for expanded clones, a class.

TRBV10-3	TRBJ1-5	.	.	TGTGCCATCAGGGCATTCGACGGGCAGCCCCAGCATTTT	CAIRAFDGQPQHF
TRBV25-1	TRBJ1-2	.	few	TGTGCCAGCAGTGCCCAGGGCCTTGGCTACACCTTC	CASSAQGLGYTF
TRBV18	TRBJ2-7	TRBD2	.	TGTGCCAGCTCCGCCCGGGGGGGGTCCTACGAGCAGTACTTC	CASSARGGSYEQYF
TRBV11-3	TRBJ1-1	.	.	TGTGCCAGCAGCTTGGACAGGAACACTGAAGCTTTCTTT	CASSLDRNTEAFF
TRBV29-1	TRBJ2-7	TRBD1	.	TGCAGCGTCGGACAGGGAGTTGACGAGCAGTACTTC	CSVGQGVDEQYF
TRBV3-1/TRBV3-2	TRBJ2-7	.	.	TGTGCCAGCAGCGGAGGGGTGTTGGGGGAGCAGTACTTC	CASSGGVLGEQYF
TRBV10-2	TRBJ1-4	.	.	TGCGCCGTCAAGGGAGTAGGAATTAATGAAAAACTGTTTTTT	CAVKGVGINEKLFF
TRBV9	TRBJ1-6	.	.	TGTGCCAGCAGCGCAGGATCTTTCGGGGATTCACCCCTCCACTTT	CASSAGSFGDSPLHF
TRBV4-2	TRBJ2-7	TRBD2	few	TGTGCCAGCAGCCATTCTGGGGGGGGCTCCTACGAGCAGTACTTC	CASSHSGGGSYEQYF
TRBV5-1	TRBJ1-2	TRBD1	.	TGCGCCAGCAGCCCAGACGACAGGGGAACTGGCTACACCTTC	CASSPDDRGTGYTF
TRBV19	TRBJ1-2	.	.	TGTGCCAGTAGTCAGAGGGACTATGGCTACACCTTC	CASSQRDYGYTF
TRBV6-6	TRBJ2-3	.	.	TGTGCCAGCAAAGTAGAGGATACGCAGTATTTT	CASKVEDTQYF
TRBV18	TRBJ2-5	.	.	TGTGCCAGCTCGTTAATCCAAGAGACCCAGTACTTC	CASSLIQETQYF
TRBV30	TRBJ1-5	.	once	TGTGCCTGGAGTGCCGGACTTCACAATCAGCCCCAGCATTTT	CAWSAGLHNQPQHF
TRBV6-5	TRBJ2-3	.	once	TGTGCCAGCAGGCCGGGACTGAAAGATACGCAGTATTTT	CASRPGLKDTQYF
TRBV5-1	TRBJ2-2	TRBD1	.	TGCGCCAGCAGCTCAACCGGGACAGGGGGCTTCACCGGGGAGCTGTTTTTT	CASSSTGTGGFTGELFF
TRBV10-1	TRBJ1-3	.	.	TGCGCCAGCAGTGGAGACAGGACCTCTGGAAACACCATATATTTT	CASSGDRTSGNTIYF
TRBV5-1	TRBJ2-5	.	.	TGCGCCAGCAGCTTGTCGGTTCAAGAGACCCAGTACTTC	CASSLSVQETQYF